These T cell receptor beta chains were read from a single sample in a study of T cell changes during pregnancy in multiple sclerosis. Clones were read by immunoSEQ multiplex PCR, and TCRdb kept only the in-frame ones, dropping some. Here the sample spans 50,000 to 70,000 clones, about nine tenths being singletons. This material consisted of peripheral blood, taken after pregnancy. These receptors all stem from a female donor in good health, enrolled as a control in a pregnancy study. The CDR3 runs from the conserved cysteine through the conserved F or W. Each record gives: D gene, clone size, J gene, V gene, CDR3 DNA, CDR3 protein. The D gene is left open where the match is weak. Clone size, where shown, is once, few, many, or a class for clones that have expanded.

TRBD2,.,TRBJ2-1,TRBV6-6,TGTGCCAGCAGTTCGACTAGCGGGGGGGCCGGTGAGCAGTTCTTC,CASSSTSGGAGEQFF
TRBD2,.,TRBJ2-7,TRBV11-2,TGTGCCAGCAGCTTAGTGTCGGGGGGGCGCTCCTCCTACGAGCAGTACTTC,CASSLVSGGRSSYEQYF
TRBD1,.,TRBJ1-5,TRBV7-9,TGTGCCAGCAGCCTAGACAGGGTGCCCAATCAGCCCCAGCATTTT,CASSLDRVPNQPQHF
.,.,TRBJ1-1,TRBV25-1,TGTGCCAGCAGTGAAGGAGGAGCCGGATTTGTTACTGAAGCTTTCTTT,CASSEGGAGFVTEAFF
.,.,TRBJ1-2,TRBV7-9,TGTGCCAGCAGCTTAGATAGGTTGAGGACTAACTATGGCTACACCTTC,CASSLDRLRTNYGYTF
TRBD2,.,TRBJ2-2,TRBV6-4,TGTGCCAGCAGTAAGAGCGGGGGGTCCACCGGGGAGCTGTTTTTT,CASSKSGGSTGELFF
.,.,TRBJ2-1,TRBV28,TGTGCCAGCAGTTTACTTAACACAGGGCACAATGAGCAGTTCTTC,CASSLLNTGHNEQFF
.,.,TRBJ2-3,TRBV27,TGTGCCAGCAGTTTACTGAGCACAGATACGCAGTATTTT,CASSLLSTDTQYF
TRBD1,.,TRBJ1-4,TRBV9,TGTGCCAGCAGCCCATATTCAGGGGGTACAACTAATGAAAAACTGTTTTTT,CASSPYSGGTTNEKLFF
TRBD1,.,TRBJ2-7,TRBV5-3,TGTGCCAGAAACTCTGAGGACAGGGGTCGTCAGTACTTC,CARNSEDRGRQYF
TRBD2,.,TRBJ2-3,TRBV5-6,TGTGCCAGCAGCTTATTAGCGGGGGGGCCAGATACGCAGTATTTT,CASSLLAGGPDTQYF
TRBD1,.,TRBJ1-1,TRBV7-6,TGTGCCAGCAGCTCAGGGGACAGCATCACTGAAGCTTTCTTT,CASSSGDSITEAFF
TRBD1,once,TRBJ1-2,TRBV19,TGTGCCAGTAGTAGAACAGGGGACTATGGCTACACCTTC,CASSRTGDYGYTF
TRBD2,once,TRBJ2-1,TRBV7-7,TGTGCTAGCAGTCTTACGAGCGGGGGGGCCTACAATGAGCAGTTCTTC,CASSLTSGGAYNEQFF
.,.,TRBJ1-2,TRBV30,TGTGCCGGGGGGGGTCCCTATGGCTACACCTTC,CAGGGPYGYTF
TRBD1,.,TRBJ2-7,TRBV12-5,TGTGCTAGTGGTCCCGGGACAGGGGGTGGTAAGGACTCCTACGAGCAGTACTTC,CASGPGTGGGKDSYEQYF
.,.,TRBJ1-5,TRBV7-3,TGTGCCAGCAGCCTATCCCAGGGACAGCCCCAGCATTTT,CASSLSQGQPQHF
TRBD1,.,TRBJ1-1,TRBV7-9,TGTGCCAGCAGTTCGGGACAGTACATGAACACTGAAGCTTTCTTT,CASSSGQYMNTEAFF
TRBD2,.,TRBJ2-5,TRBV12-5,TGTGCTAGTGGCCGACTAGCCGGAGAGACCCAGTACTTC,CASGRLAGETQYF
TRBD1,.,TRBJ1-5,TRBV15,TGTGCCACCAGCGGACAGGGGGCGTCGGGGCAGCCCCAGCATTTT,CATSGQGASGQPQHF
.,.,TRBJ2-3,TRBV7-2,TGTGCCAGCAGCTTAAGGCAGGGGACAGATACGCAGTATTTT,CASSLRQGTDTQYF
TRBD1,.,TRBJ1-6,TRBV5-6,TGTGCCAGCAGCTTCCGGGACAGACCTAATTCACCCCTCCACTTT,CASSFRDRPNSPLHF
TRBD1,.,TRBJ1-1,TRBV30,TGTGCCTGGAGTGCCCCGGACAGGGAGGCTTTCTTT,CAWSAPDREAFF
.,.,TRBJ1-1,TRBV12-5,TGTGCTAGTGGTAGGGACTTGAGCACTGAAGCTTTCTTT,CASGRDLSTEAFF
.,.,TRBJ1-6,TRBV12-5,TGTGCTAGTGGTTTGGTAACGGGTTCCGGACAGAGCTCCTATAATTCACCCCTCCACTTT,CASGLVTGSGQSSYNSPLHF
TRBD1,.,TRBJ1-4,TRBV6-5,TGTGCCAGCGGGACAGACAGTGAAAAACTGTTTTTT,CASGTDSEKLFF
.,once,TRBJ2-2,TRBV5-1,TGCGCCAGCAGCGTGGACGGTTCGAACACCGGGGAGCTGTTTTTT,CASSVDGSNTGELFF
.,.,TRBJ2-3,TRBV7-9,TGTGCCAGCAGTTCACAGGGGGGGTCGGCAGATACGCAGTATTTT,CASSSQGGSADTQYF
.,.,TRBJ1-1,TRBV6-1,TGTGCCGCGATTGGGCTTCAGACCACTGAAGCTTTCTTT,CAAIGLQTTEAFF
.,once,TRBJ2-3,TRBV5-3,TGTGCCAGAAGCTTCGAGGGTACCACAGATACGCAGTATTTT,CARSFEGTTDTQYF
.,.,TRBJ1-3,TRBV18,TGTGCCAGCTCACCAGGGGGCTATGGAAACACCATATATTTT,CASSPGGYGNTIYF
TRBD2,.,TRBJ2-6,TRBV10-3,TGTGCCATCAGTAAAGCGGGGGCCCTTACTTCTGGGGCCAACGTCCTGACTTTC,CAISKAGALTSGANVLTF
.,.,TRBJ1-2,TRBV14,TGTGCCAGCAGCCAAAGGACAGAAACGGATGGCTACACCTTC,CASSQRTETDGYTF
TRBD2,.,TRBJ2-5,TRBV11-3,TGTGCCAGCTCCTTAGGAGCAGGGCGGGGGCAAGAGACCCAGTACTTC,CASSLGAGRGQETQYF
.,.,TRBJ2-7,TRBV27,TGTGCCAGCAGTTTGCGTCAAGATTACGAGCAGTACTTC,CASSLRQDYEQYF
TRBD1,.,TRBJ1-1,TRBV6-5,TGTGCCAGCAGTAGGGGACAGAGAATATACACTGAAGCTTTCTTT,CASSRGQRIYTEAFF
TRBD1,.,TRBJ1-2,TRBV9,TGTGCCAGCAGCCCCCCGGGACAGTCCTATGGCTACACCTTC,CASSPPGQSYGYTF
.,.,TRBJ2-3,TRBV14,TGTGCCAGCAGCCAACACGGAGGGGTCGGGGCAGATACGCAGTATTTT,CASSQHGGVGADTQYF